This passage covers 29 T cell receptor beta chains from one sample sequenced in a study of blood T cell repertoires in COVID-19 (dated by TCRdb to about 2020). The library was built by means of the immunoSEQ multiplex PCR assay. Drawn from immuneACCESS, this table holds only the in-frame rearrangements with V and J called that TCRdb kept. Clones are partly lost; checked studies trace under half to an unresolved V gene and leave the rest unexplained. Present in this sample are about 130,000 clones, around 74% of which were seen just once. The top ten clonotypes cover 4.5% to 6% of the sample. Source material: peripheral blood. The receptor set was obtained from a man older than 75 with COVID-19, enrolled during active disease.

The chain employs TRBV2 and TRBJ2-5, with TRBD2 matching 10 bases. The CDR3 is 16 residues long. The V gene end was trimmed by 5 bases and the J gene end by 5 bases; junction bases not matched to a gene: 11. Germline assignment: CDR1 SNHLY and CDR2 FYNNEI. CDR3 coding DNA: TGTGCCAGCAGTCGACTAGCGGGCTATCAGGGGGAGACCCAGTACTTC. This translates into CASSRLAGYQGETQYF.

This chain links TRBV30 with TRBJ2-5; TRBD1 is a possible D gene (5 bases). V was trimmed by 4 bases and J by 1 base, leaving 10 bases between them. The CDR3 extends over 13 amino acids. CDR1 is GTSNPN, CDR2 SVGIG, per germline (reference sequence). As DNA, the CDR3 is TGTGCCTGGAATTCCGACAGCCAAGAGACCCAGTACTTC. Its translation: CAWNSDSQETQYF.

The J gene is TRBJ2-7, the V gene TRBV6-5; TRBD1 matches at 8 bases. V dropped 8 bases and J dropped 6; count of bases not matched to a gene: 15. Germline V gene lookup returns CDR1 MNHEY and CDR2 SVGAGI. This CDR3 is 15 amino acids long. The CDR3 reads CASAFSGTGGFEQYF. The CDR3 nucleotides are TGTGCCAGCGCCTTTTCCGGGACAGGCGGGTTCGAGCAGTACTTC.

The chain recombines TRBV9 with TRBJ1-6, with 12 positions matching TRBD1. The length of the CDR3 is 16 residues. Germline CDR1 and CDR2: SGDLS and YYNGEE. V lost 0 bases, J lost 13 bases, and 8 bases stayed unmatched. DNA of the CDR3: TGTGCCAGCAGCGTAGGGAGTGGGACAGGGGGCGAGCCCCTCCACTTT. As protein: CASSVGSGTGGEPLHF.

This clone has a single count. The chain recombines TRBV6-5 with TRBJ2-6, with D possibly TRBD1 on 5 matching bases. Per germline, CDR1 MNHEY and CDR2 SVGAGI. Trimming took off 5 bases at V and 1 base at J, with 9 bases between the two ends. The CDR3 has 15 residues. The CDR3: CASSKRGSGANVLTF. CDR3 nucleotides: TGTGCCAGCAGTAAAAGGGGTTCTGGGGCCAACGTCCTGACTTTC.

The V call is TRBV28, the J call TRBJ2-1; the match to TRBD1 covers 7 bases. The V gene end was trimmed by 7 bases and the J gene end by 1 base; junction bases not matched to a gene: 10. The CDR3 is 16 residues long. Germline V gene data show CDR1 as MDHEN and CDR2 as SYDVKM. The CDR3, as DNA: TGTGCCAGCACCCCGAGGGGGCAGGGGTCCTACAATGAGCAGTTCTTC. Translating it yields CASTPRGQGSYNEQFF.

As for this clone: Germline and junction disagree at one end, which may indicate a read error. The chain employs TRBV6-6 and TRBJ2-7; 9 nucleotides match TRBD1. Germline-derived CDR1 and CDR2 are MNHNY and SVGAGI (reference sequence). The CDR3 is made up of 13 amino acids. The CDR3 DNA is TGTGCCAGCAGGGACAGGGGATATTCCGAGCGCGACTTC. Translation: CASRDRGYSERDF.

The chain employs TRBV5-1 and TRBJ1-2; 8 nucleotides align to TRBD1. Germline CDR1 and CDR2: SGHRS and YFSETQ. The CDR3 covers 19 residues. The ends lost 0 bases at V and 1 base at J; junction bases unmatched: 14. The CDR3 reads CASSLAAGGRIGHNYGYTF. Written as DNA, the CDR3 is TGCGCCAGCAGCTTGGCCGCAGGGGGCAGGATCGGTCATAACTATGGCTACACCTTC.

This sequence joins TRBV3-1 (or the pseudogene TRBV3-2) and TRBJ1-1; perhaps TRBD1 as D (5 bases). Trimming took off 4 bases at V and 4 bases at J, with 16 bases between the two ends. Germline V gene lookup returns CDR1 LGHDT and CDR2 YNNKEL (reference sequence). The CDR3 loop spans 15 amino acids. The CDR3 region has the DNA TGTGCCAGCAGCCCAATCGTAGACAGTCGCACTGAAGCTTTCTTT. Residues: CASSPIVDSRTEAFF.

The chain is built from TRBV5-1 and TRBJ2-1, with 11 bases identical to TRBD2. Germline CDR1 reads SGHRS; CDR2 reads YFSETQ. With V trimmed by 5 bases and J by 7 bases, 20 bases remained unmatched. This CDR3 is built from 19 residues. CDR3 DNA sequence: TGCGCCAGCAGGCAAAATCTCGGCGGGCTAGCGGGAGGAGTGAATGAGCAGTTCTTC. Translation gives CASRQNLGGLAGGVNEQFF.

The chain joins TRBV6-5 to TRBJ2-7; D is uncertain. This CDR3 contains 15 residues. V gave up 0 bases and J gave up 3 bases, with 12 bases separating them. CDR1 is MNHEY, CDR2 SVGAGI, per germline. The CDR3 spells CASSYSDTNYYEQYF. In DNA form, the CDR3 reads TGTGCCAGCAGTTACTCGGATACAAACTACTACGAGCAGTACTTC.

The rearrangement joins TRBV7-3 to TRBJ2-7; tentative D call: TRBD2 (6 bases). Trimming removed 3 bases from V and 0 bases from J, with 15 bases in between. The CDR3 is made up of 16 amino acids. Germline-derived CDR1 and CDR2 are SGHTA and FQGTGA. CDR3: CASSLGGPVDSYEQYF. The CDR3 DNA reads TGTGCCAGCAGCTTGGGAGGTCCTGTTGACTCCTACGAGCAGTACTTC.

This sequence joins TRBV5-6 and TRBJ1-5; a weak D match, TRBD1 (6 bases). This CDR3 contains 16 residues. Trimming cost V 4 bases and J 2 bases, with 16 bases left between them. The germline V gene encodes CDR1 SGHDT and CDR2 YYEEEE. CDR3 sequence (DNA): TGTGCCAGCAGCATCAAACAGGGTATGGGCAATCAGCCCCAGCATTTT. Translated, it gives CASSIKQGMGNQPQHF. The full variable domain, in which reference TRBV5-6 and TRBJ1-5 provide the parts outside the CDR3, is DAGVTQSPTHLIKTRGQQVTLRCSPKSGHDTVSWYQQALGQGPQFIFQYYEEEERQRGNFPDRFSGHQFPNYSSELNVNALLLGDSALYLCASSIKQGMGNQPQHFGDGTRLSIL.

This clone was found once. The genes are TRBV12-3 or TRBV12-4 and TRBJ2-5; no clear D gene. This CDR3 is built from 12 residues. Trimming pared 8 bases from V and 5 bases from J, leaving 12 bases between. As DNA, the CDR3 is TGTGCCAGCCGACTTAGTGTCGAGACCCAGTACTTC. Translating gives CASRLSVETQYF.

V usage is TRBV2 and J usage is TRBJ1-3, with D unresolved. Germline V gives CDR1 SNHLY, CDR2 FYNNEI. This CDR3 contains 14 residues. The V end was cut by 3 bases, the J end by 0 bases, with 6 bases between. The CDR3 protein is CASSDHSSGNTIYF. CDR3 DNA sequence: TGTGCCAGCAGTGATCACAGCTCTGGAAACACCATATATTTT.

V and J are TRBV18 and TRBJ2-3; 8 positions match TRBD1. With V trimmed by 4 bases and J by 2 bases, 8 bases remained unmatched. Germline loops: CDR1 KGHSH, CDR2 LQKENI. The CDR3 is 16 residues long. The DNA of the CDR3 is TGTGCCAGCTCACTAACGGGGACAGGAGTCACAGATACGCAGTATTTT. It encodes CASSLTGTGVTDTQYF.

The sample holds a few counts of this clone. The rearrangement links TRBV5-1 to TRBJ2-7; D not resolved. CDR1 and CDR2 from the germline V gene are SGHRS and YFSETQ. CDR3 length: 12 residues. V lost 0 bases to trimming and J lost 3 bases, with 4 bases between them. The CDR3: CASSLGGYEQYF. CDR3 nucleotide sequence: TGCGCCAGCAGCTTGGGCGGCTACGAGCAGTACTTC. The full variable domain, completed using reference TRBV5-1 and TRBJ2-7, is KAGVTQTPRYLIKTRGQQVTLSCSPISGHRSVSWYQQTPGQGLQFLFEYFSETQRNKGNFPGRFSGRQFSNSRSEMNVSTLELGDSALYLCASSLGGYEQYFGPGTRLTVT.

Points on this clone: The same CDR3 arises from other DNA sequences in this sample as well. CDR3 loop: CASSLGANTEAFF. For the CDR3, the DNA is TGCGCCAGCAGCTTGGGGGCAAACACTGAAGCTTTCTTT. This rearrangement joins TRBV5-1 to TRBJ1-1; D is ambiguous. CDR1 and CDR2 from the germline V gene are SGHRS and YFSETQ. V was trimmed by 0 bases and J by 2 bases, leaving 5 bases between them. This CDR3 has 13 residues.

The chain couples TRBV28 to TRBJ2-7, with TRBD1 identical over 9 bases. Trimming removed 7 bases from V and 5 bases from J; junction bases left unmatched: 3. This CDR3 has 12 amino acids. Germline values: CDR1 MDHEN, CDR2 SYDVKM. Here the CDR3 reads CASIDRGNEQYF. DNA of the CDR3: TGTGCCAGCATCGACAGGGGGAACGAGCAGTACTTC. Based on the CDR3 plus reference TRBV28 and TRBJ2-7, the full variable domain is DVKVTQSSRYLVKRTGEKVFLECVQDMDHENMFWYRQDPGLGLRLIYFSYDVKMKEKGDIPEGYSVSREKKERFSLILESASTNQTSMYLCASIDRGNEQYFGPGTRLTVT.

The chain carries TRBV7-2 and TRBJ2-1; TRBD2 matches at 7 bases. Looked up from germline, CDR1 is SGHTA and CDR2 is FQGNSA. Losses at the gene ends were 5 bases for V and 14 bases for J; bases not matched to a gene: 12. The CDR3 consists of 13 residues. CDR3 region: CASSPLVSREEFF. The CDR3 DNA sequence: TGTGCCAGCAGCCCCCTCGTCAGCCGGGAGGAGTTCTTC.

This chain connects TRBV15 to TRBJ1-1, with unresolved D. Trimming removed 0 bases from V and 5 bases from J, with 10 bases in between. CDR3 length: 14 amino acids. CDR1 and CDR2 (germline): LNHNV, YYDKDF (reference sequence). The CDR3 reads CATSRESGRTEAFF. The CDR3 nucleotides are TGTGCCACCAGCAGAGAGAGTGGGAGGACTGAAGCTTTCTTT.

The chain is built from TRBV5-1 and TRBJ2-5; the match to TRBD1 covers 10 bases. Trimming removed 4 bases from V and 4 bases from J; junction bases left unmatched: 10. Germline V gene sequence: CDR1 SGHRS, CDR2 YFSETQ. This CDR3 spans 16 amino acids. CDR3 coding DNA: TGCGCCAGCAGCCCCCGGGACAGGGGATTCTTAGAGACCCAGTACTTC. Encoded protein: CASSPRDRGFLETQYF.

V is TRBV18 and J is TRBJ2-2; 11 bases are a match to TRBD2. Germline lookup yields CDR1 KGHSH and CDR2 LQKENI. The trim removed 8 bases at V and 3 bases at J, leaving 11 bases unmatched. This CDR3 spans 17 amino acids. The CDR3 here is CASTSLLAGVYTGELFF. CDR3 coding DNA: TGTGCCAGCACATCTCTACTAGCGGGAGTATACACCGGGGAGCTGTTTTTT.

The chain recombines TRBV24-1 with TRBJ2-2; 10 bases align to TRBD2. Germline lookup yields CDR1 KGHDR and CDR2 SFDVKD. The trim removed 0 bases at V and 7 bases at J, leaving 7 bases unmatched. The CDR3 has 17 amino acids. CDR3 sequence reads: CATSDLGTSVADGELFF. The CDR3 bases are TGTGCCACCAGTGATTTGGGGACTAGCGTCGCAGACGGGGAGCTGTTTTTT.

The chain carries TRBV5-8 and TRBJ2-1, with TRBD1 matching 12 bases. Trimming removed 3 bases from V and 11 bases from J; junction bases left unmatched: 12. This CDR3 has 16 residues. From germline, CDR1 is SGHTS and CDR2 YDEGEE. The DNA of the CDR3 is TGTGCCAGCAGCTGGGGAACGGGACAGGGGGCTACCAAGCAGTTCTTC. Translated: CASSWGTGQGATKQFF.

V and J are TRBV19 and TRBJ2-1; the D is unclear. CDR1 is LNHDA and CDR2 is SQIVND in the germline V gene (reference sequence). This CDR3 is built from 11 residues. The V end lost 6 bases, the J end lost 7 bases, and 7 bases lay between the germline ends. CDR3 region: CASRFLNEQFF. The DNA of the CDR3 is TGTGCCAGTAGATTCCTGAATGAGCAGTTCTTC.

V usage is TRBV9 and J usage is TRBJ1-1; perhaps TRBD1 as D (6 bases). Germline V lookup: CDR1 SGDLS, CDR2 YYNGEE. There are 15 residues in the CDR3. V lost 0 bases and J lost 6, with 15 bases in between. CDR3 protein: CASSVGQQGHSEAFF. In DNA form, the CDR3 reads TGTGCCAGCAGCGTAGGGCAACAGGGTCACTCTGAAGCTTTCTTT.

The CDR3 protein is CSASPGGRYEKLFF. The CDR3, as DNA: TGCAGTGCTAGTCCAGGGGGCAGGTATGAAAAACTGTTTTTT. The rearrangement joins TRBV20-1 to TRBJ1-4; 8 nucleotides agree with TRBD1. Per germline, CDR1 DFQATT and CDR2 SNEGSKA (reference sequence). V dropped 3 bases and J dropped 6; count of bases not matched to a gene: 6. There are 14 residues in the CDR3.

The rearrangement links TRBV12-3 or TRBV12-4 to TRBJ1-2; TRBD1 is a possible D gene (6 bases). The germline V and J ends were trimmed by 5 bases and 2 bases, with 9 bases remaining between them. The CDR3 extends over 13 amino acids. In DNA form, the CDR3 reads TGTGCCAGCAGTGGGGGCAGGAACTATGGCTACACCTTC. It encodes CASSGGRNYGYTF.